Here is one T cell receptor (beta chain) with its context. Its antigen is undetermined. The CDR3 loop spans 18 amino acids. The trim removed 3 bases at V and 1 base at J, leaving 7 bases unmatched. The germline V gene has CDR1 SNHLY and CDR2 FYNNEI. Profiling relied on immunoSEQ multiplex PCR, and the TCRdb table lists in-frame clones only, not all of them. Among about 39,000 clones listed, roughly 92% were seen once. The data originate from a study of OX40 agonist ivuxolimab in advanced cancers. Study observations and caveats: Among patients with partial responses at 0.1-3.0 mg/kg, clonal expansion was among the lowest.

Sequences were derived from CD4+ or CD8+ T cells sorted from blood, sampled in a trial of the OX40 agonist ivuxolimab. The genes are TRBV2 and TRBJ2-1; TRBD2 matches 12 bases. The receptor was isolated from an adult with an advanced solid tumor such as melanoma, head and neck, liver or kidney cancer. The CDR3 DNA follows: TGTGCCAGCAGTGAGTCTAGCGGGAGGGCCGGGTCCTACAATGAGCAGTTCTTC. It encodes CASSESSGRAGSYNEQFF.